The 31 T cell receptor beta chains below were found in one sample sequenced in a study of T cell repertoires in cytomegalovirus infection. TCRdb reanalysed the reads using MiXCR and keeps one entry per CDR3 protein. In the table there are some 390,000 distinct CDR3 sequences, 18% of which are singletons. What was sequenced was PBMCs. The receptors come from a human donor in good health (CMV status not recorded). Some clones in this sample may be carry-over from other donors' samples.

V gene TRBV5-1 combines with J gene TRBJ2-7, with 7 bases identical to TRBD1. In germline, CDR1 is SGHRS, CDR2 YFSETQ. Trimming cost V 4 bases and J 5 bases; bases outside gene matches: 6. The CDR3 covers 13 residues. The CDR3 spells CASSPLDRDEQYF. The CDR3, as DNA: TGCGCCAGCAGCCCCCTTGACAGGGACGAGCAGTACTTC.

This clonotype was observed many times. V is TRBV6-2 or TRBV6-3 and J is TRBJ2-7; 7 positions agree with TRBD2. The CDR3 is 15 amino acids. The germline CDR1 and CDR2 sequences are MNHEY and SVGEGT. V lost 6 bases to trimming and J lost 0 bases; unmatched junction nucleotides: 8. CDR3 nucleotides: TGTGCCAGCAGGGCTGGGAGGGCTAGCTCCTACGAGCAGTACTTC. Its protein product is CASRAGRASSYEQYF.

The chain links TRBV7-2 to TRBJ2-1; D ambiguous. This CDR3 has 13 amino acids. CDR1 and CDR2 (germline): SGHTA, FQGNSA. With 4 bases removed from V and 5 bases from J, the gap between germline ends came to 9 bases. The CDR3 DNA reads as TGTGCCAGCAGCTCAGCCAGAAACAATGAGCAGTTCTTC. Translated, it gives CASSSARNNEQFF.

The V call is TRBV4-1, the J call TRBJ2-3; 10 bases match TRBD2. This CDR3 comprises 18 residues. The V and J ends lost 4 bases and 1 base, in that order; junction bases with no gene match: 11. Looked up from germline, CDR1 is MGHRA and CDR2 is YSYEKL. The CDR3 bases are TGCGCCAGCAGCCCACGGGGAGCGGGGGGGCTCGGCACAGATACGCAGTATTTT. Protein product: CASSPRGAGGLGTDTQYF.

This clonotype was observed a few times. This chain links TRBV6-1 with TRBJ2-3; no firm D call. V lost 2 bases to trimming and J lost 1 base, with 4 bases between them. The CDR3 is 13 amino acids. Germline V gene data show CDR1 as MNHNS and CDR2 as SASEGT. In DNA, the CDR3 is TGTGCCAGCAGTGAAATCGGCACAGATACGCAGTATTTT. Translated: CASSEIGTDTQYF.

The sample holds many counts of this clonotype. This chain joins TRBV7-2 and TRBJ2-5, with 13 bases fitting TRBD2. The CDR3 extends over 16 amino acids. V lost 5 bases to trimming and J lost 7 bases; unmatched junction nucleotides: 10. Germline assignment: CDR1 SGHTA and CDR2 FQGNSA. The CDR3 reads CASSGRLAGGPATQYF. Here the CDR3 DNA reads TGTGCCAGCAGCGGGAGACTAGCGGGAGGACCGGCGACCCAGTACTTC. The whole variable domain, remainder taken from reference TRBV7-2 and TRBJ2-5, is GAGVSQSPSNKVTEKGKDVELRCDPISGHTALYWYRQSLGQGLEFLIYFQGNSAPDKSGLPSDRFSAERTGGSVSTLTIQRTQQEDSAVYLCASSGRLAGGPATQYFGPGTRLLVL.

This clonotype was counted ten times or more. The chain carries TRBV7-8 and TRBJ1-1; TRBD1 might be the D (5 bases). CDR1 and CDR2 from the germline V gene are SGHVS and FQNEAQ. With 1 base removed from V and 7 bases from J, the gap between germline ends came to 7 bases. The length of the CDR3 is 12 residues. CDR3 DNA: TGTGCCAGCAGCTTAGGGGACGGTGAAGCTTTCTTT. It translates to CASSLGDGEAFF.

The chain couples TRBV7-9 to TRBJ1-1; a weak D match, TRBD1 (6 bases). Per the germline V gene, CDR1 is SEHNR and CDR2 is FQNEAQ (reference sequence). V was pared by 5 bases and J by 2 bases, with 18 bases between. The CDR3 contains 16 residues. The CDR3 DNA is TGTGCCAGCAGCCCACTTTCCGGGACACTTAACACTGAAGCTTTCTTT. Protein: CASSPLSGTLNTEAFF.

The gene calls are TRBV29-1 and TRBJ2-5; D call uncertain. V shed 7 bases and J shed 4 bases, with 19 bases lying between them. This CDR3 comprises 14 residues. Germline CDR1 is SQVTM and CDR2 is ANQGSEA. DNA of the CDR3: TGCAGCGCCTCCCGGGCCCTAAGAGGAGAGACCCAGTACTTC. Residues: CSASRALRGETQYF. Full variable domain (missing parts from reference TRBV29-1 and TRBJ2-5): SAVISQKPSRDICQRGTSLTIQCQVDSQVTMMFWYRQQPGQSLTLIATANQGSEATYESGFVIDKFPISRPNLTFSTLTVSNMSPEDSSIYLCSASRALRGETQYFGPGTRLLVL.

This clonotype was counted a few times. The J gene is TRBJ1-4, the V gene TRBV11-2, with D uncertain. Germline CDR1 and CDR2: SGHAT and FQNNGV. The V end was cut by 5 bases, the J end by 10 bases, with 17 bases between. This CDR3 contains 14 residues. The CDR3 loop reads CASSPLGPHVKLFF. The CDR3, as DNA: TGTGCCAGCAGCCCCTTGGGTCCTCATGTAAAACTGTTTTTT.

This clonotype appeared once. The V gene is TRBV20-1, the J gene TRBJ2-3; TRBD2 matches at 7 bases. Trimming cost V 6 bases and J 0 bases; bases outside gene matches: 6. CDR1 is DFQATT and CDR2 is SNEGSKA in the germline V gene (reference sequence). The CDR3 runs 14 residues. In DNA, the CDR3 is TGCAGTGCAGCGGGACGGCCTAGCACAGATACGCAGTATTTT. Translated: CSAAGRPSTDTQYF.

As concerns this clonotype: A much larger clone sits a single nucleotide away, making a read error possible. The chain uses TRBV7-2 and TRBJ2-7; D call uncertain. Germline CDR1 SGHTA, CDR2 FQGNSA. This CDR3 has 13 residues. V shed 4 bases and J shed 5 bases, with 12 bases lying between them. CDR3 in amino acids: CASSSQPRNEQYF. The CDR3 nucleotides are TGTGCCAGCAGCTCCCAGCCGAGAAACGAGCAGTACTTC.

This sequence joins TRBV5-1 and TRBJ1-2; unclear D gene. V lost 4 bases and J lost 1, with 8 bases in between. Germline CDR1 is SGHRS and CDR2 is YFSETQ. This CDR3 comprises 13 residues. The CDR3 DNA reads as TGCGCCAGCAGCCCAACCAATAACTATGGCTACACCTTC. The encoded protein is CASSPTNNYGYTF.

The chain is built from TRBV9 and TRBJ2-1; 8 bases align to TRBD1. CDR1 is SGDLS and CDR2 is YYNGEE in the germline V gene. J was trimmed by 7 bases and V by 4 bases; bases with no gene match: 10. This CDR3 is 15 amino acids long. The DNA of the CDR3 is TGTGCCAGCAGCAAGGGGACAGGCCCCTGGAATGAGCAGTTCTTC. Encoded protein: CASSKGTGPWNEQFF.

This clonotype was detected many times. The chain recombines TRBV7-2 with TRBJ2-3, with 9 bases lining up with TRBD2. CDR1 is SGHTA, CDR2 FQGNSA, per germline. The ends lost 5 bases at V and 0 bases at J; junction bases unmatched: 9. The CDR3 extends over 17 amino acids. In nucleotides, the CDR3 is TGTGCCAGCAGCGCGGGGGGGGGCGGTCCTAGCACAGATACGCAGTATTTT. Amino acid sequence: CASSAGGGGPSTDTQYF. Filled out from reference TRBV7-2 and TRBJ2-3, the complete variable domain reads GAGVSQSPSNKVTEKGKDVELRCDPISGHTALYWYRQSLGQGLEFLIYFQGNSAPDKSGLPSDRFSAERTGGSVSTLTIQRTQQEDSAVYLCASSAGGGGPSTDTQYFGPGTRLTVL.

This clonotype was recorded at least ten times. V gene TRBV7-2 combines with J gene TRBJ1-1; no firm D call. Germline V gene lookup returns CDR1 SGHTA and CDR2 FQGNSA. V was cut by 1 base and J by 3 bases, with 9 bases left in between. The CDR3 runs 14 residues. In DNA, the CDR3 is TGTGCCAGCAGCTTAGTTGCCAGCTACACTGAAGCTTTCTTT. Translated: CASSLVASYTEAFF.

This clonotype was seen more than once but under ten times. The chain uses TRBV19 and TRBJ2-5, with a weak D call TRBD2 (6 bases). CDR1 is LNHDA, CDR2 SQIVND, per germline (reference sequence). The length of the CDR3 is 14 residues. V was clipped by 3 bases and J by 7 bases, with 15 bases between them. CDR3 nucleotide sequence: TGTGCCAGTAGTATGGCGGCGGCGGGAAGGACCCAGTACTTC. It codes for CASSMAAAGRTQYF.

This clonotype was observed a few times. The CDR3 bases are TGTGCCAGCAGCATAAGCCGGGAGCAGTACTTC. Protein: CASSISREQYF. This rearrangement joins TRBV11-2 to TRBJ2-7, with no clear D. The CDR3 loop spans 11 amino acids. From germline, CDR1 is SGHAT and CDR2 FQNNGV. V dropped 5 bases and J dropped 7 bases, with 9 bases sitting between them.

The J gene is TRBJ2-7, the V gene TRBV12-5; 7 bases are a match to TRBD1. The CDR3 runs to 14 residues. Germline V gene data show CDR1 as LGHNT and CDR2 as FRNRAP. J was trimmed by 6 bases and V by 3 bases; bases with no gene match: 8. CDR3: CASGLLTGFREQYF. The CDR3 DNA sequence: TGTGCTAGTGGTTTACTGACAGGGTTTCGCGAGCAGTACTTC.

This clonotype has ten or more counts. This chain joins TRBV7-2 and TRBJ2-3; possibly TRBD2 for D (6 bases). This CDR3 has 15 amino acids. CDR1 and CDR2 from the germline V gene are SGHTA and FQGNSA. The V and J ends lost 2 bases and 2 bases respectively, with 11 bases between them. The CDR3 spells CASSLYGGDTDTQYF. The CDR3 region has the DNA TGTGCCAGCAGCTTATACGGAGGGGACACAGATACGCAGTATTTT.

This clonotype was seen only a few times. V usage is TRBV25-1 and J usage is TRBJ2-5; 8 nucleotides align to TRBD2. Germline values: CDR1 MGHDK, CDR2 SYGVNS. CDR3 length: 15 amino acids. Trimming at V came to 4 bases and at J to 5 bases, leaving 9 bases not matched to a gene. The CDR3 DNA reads TGTGCCAGCAGTGGATCCACGGGAGGGGGGGAGACCCAGTACTTC. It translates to CASSGSTGGGETQYF.

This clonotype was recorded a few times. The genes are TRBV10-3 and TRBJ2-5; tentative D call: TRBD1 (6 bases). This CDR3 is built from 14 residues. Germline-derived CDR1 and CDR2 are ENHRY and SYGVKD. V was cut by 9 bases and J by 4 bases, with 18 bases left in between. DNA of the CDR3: TGTGCCATTAACCAACGAGTGGGGGCAGAGACCCAGTACTTC. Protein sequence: CAINQRVGAETQYF.

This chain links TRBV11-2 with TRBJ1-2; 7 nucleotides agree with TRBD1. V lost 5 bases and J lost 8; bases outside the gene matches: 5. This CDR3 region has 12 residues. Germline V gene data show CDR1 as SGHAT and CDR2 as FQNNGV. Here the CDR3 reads CASSADRDGYTF. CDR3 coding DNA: TGTGCCAGCAGCGCCGACAGGGACGGCTACACCTTC.

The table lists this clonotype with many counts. CDR3 sequence reads: CASSLVEGNTEAFF. CDR3 sequence (DNA): TGTGCCAGCAGCTTAGTCGAGGGGAACACTGAAGCTTTCTTT. The chain couples TRBV7-8 to TRBJ1-1; D call uncertain. The CDR3 runs 14 residues. V shed 1 base and J shed 1 base, with 7 bases lying between them. Germline assignment: CDR1 SGHVS and CDR2 FQNEAQ.

The CDR3 sequence: CASSLKGGREKLFF. CDR3 bases: TGTGCCAGCAGTTTAAAGGGGGGGAGGGAAAAACTGTTTTTT. This chain links TRBV27 with TRBJ1-4, with D possibly being TRBD1 (6 bases). The V end lost 2 bases, the J end lost 8 bases, and 12 bases lay between the germline ends. Germline lookup yields CDR1 MNHEY and CDR2 SMNVEV (reference sequence). The length of the CDR3 is 14 residues.

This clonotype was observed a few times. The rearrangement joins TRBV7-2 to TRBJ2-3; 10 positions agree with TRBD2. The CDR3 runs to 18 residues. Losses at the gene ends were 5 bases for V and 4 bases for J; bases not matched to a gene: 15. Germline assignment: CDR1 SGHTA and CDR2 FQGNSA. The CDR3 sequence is CASSTRGSSGRSADTQYF. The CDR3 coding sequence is TGTGCCAGCAGCACCAGGGGTAGTAGCGGGAGGTCGGCAGATACGCAGTATTTT.

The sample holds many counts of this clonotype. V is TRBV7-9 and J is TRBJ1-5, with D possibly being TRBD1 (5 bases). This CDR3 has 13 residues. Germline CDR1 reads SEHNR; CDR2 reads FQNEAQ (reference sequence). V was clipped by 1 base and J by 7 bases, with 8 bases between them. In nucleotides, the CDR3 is TGTGCCAGCAGCTTAGGAGGGACCCAGCCCCAGCATTTT. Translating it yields CASSLGGTQPQHF.

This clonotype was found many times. The CDR3 DNA is TGTGCCAGCAGTTTCCCCACTTCGTGGCAATATCGGGCTGAAGCTTTCTTT. Residues: CASSFPTSWQYRAEAFF. This chain uses TRBV12-3 or TRBV12-4 with TRBJ1-1; D is uncertain. The CDR3 consists of 17 residues. Trimming took off 3 bases at V and 6 bases at J, with 23 bases between the two ends.

CDR3 residues: CASSSRGAGGDTQYF. The CDR3 nucleotides are TGTGCCAGCTCTTCCCGGGGGGCCGGGGGAGATACGCAGTATTTT. The chain joins TRBV18 to TRBJ2-3; perhaps TRBD2 as D (7 bases). V dropped 6 bases and J dropped 5 bases, with 18 bases sitting between them. Germline CDR1 and CDR2: KGHSH and LQKENI. The CDR3 is 15 residues long. Supplemented by reference TRBV18 and TRBJ2-3, the full variable domain reads NAGVMQNPRHLVRRRGQEARLRCSPMKGHSHVYWYRQLPEEGLKFMVYLQKENIIDESGMPKERFSAEFPKEGPSILRIQQVVRGDSAAYFCASSSRGAGGDTQYFGPGTRLTVL.

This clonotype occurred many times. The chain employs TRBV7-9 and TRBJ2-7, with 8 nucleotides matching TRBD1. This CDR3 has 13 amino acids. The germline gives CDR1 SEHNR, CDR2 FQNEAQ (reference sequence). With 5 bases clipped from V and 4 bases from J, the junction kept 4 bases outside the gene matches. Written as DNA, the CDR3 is TGTGCCAGCAGCCCGCAGGGGGCGTACGAGCAGTACTTC. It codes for CASSPQGAYEQYF.

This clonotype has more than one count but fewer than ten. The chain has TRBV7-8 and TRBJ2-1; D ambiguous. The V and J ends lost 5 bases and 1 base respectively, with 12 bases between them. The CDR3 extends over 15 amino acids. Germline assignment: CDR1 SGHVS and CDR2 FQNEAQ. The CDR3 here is CASSRPWASYNEQFF. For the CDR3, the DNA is TGTGCCAGCAGCCGACCTTGGGCATCCTACAATGAGCAGTTCTTC.